The source of this T cell receptor (beta chain) is a study of CD8 T cells in Susac syndrome. About the study: Within the group of sequenced Susac syndrome patients, five or six had active disease and 8 or 9 were in remission. Blood was drawn from patients with Susac syndrome. At that point, they were therapy-naive, on corticosteroids, or on intravenous immunoglobulin alone. Study-wide findings and caveats: There were approximately 15 Susac-specific public clones in total CD8+ repertoires and five in CD8+ TEMRA repertoires. Individuals included in the TCR sequencing and HLA analysis were acknowledged by the study to be relatively few in number.

An input of 0.5 to 1 ug of RNA was subjected to reverse transcription using random hexamers. TCRdb reprocessed the immunoSEQ multiplex PCR reads via MiXCR and lists one record per CDR3 protein. The data contain over 70,000 distinct CDR3 sequences, approximately 96% of them singletons. Details on this clonotype: Its antigen remains unidentified.

Looked up from germline, CDR1 is SEHNR and CDR2 is FQNEAQ (reference sequence). The CDR3 spans 16 residues. Trimming took 3 bases from V and 7 from J; bases not matched to a gene: 11. This TCR was sampled from a human donor with Susac syndrome. Sequenced material: CD8+ T cells from PBMCs. The chain joins TRBV7-9 to TRBJ1-2; 10 nucleotides align to TRBD1. The CDR3 coding sequence is TGTGCCAGCAGCTTGGCCGGGACAGGGGTCCGTAGTGGCTACACCTTC. Its protein product is CASSLAGTGVRSGYTF.